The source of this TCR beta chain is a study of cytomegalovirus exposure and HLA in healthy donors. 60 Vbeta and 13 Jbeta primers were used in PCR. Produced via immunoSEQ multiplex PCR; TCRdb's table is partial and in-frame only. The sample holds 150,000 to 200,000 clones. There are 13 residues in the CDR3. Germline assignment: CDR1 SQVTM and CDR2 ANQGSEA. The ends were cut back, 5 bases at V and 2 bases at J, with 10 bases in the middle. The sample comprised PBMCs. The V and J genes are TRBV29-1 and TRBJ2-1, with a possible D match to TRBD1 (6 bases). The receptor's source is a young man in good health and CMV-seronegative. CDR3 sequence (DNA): TGCAGCGTTCGACAGGCCCCCTACAATGAGCAGTTCTTC. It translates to CSVRQAPYNEQFF.